These 14 T cell receptor beta chains came from one sample sequenced in a study of control samples from healthy donors and cancer patients. Assay: immunoSEQ multiplex PCR; the TCRdb copy retains only in-frame clones and omits some. The data show approximately 86,000 clones, over 75% seen once. The sample consisted of blood. The receptors shown here come from a woman in her thirties or forties in good health.

The chain uses TRBV6-6 and TRBJ1-2, with D possibly TRBD1 on 6 matching bases. Per the germline V gene, CDR1 is MNHNY and CDR2 is SVGAGI (reference sequence). The CDR3 sequence is 14 residues long. V lost 2 bases to trimming and J lost 7 bases, with 14 bases between them. CDR3 coding DNA: TGTGCCAGCAGTTACCCAGGACAGTCTCCTGGCTACACCTTC. As protein: CASSYPGQSPGYTF.

This chain's CDR3 is CASSLAYGQGDEQYF. The CDR3, as DNA: TGTGCCAGCAGCTTAGCTTATGGACAGGGCGACGAGCAGTACTTC. The rearrangement links TRBV7-9 to TRBJ2-7; 8 bases align to TRBD1. CDR1 SEHNR and CDR2 FQNEAQ come from the germline V gene (reference sequence). Trimming took 0 bases from V and 5 from J; bases not matched to a gene: 6. The CDR3 sequence is 15 residues long.

This clone was seen once. The genes are TRBV27 and TRBJ2-7; D not certain. The germline V gene encodes CDR1 MNHEY and CDR2 SMNVEV (reference sequence). This CDR3 spans 14 amino acids. V lost 2 bases to trimming and J lost 0 bases, with 8 bases between them. The CDR3 bases are TGTGCCAGCAGTTTAAGAGCGTACTCCTACGAGCAGTACTTC. Translated: CASSLRAYSYEQYF.

The V gene is TRBV6-4, the J gene TRBJ2-1; TRBD2 aligns across 9 bases. J gave up 4 bases and V 0 bases, and 4 bases lay outside the gene matches. The germline gives CDR1 MRHNA, CDR2 SNTAGT. The CDR3 covers 16 residues. The CDR3 nucleotides read TGTGCCAGCAGTGACTCGATGGCGGGGGGGTACAATGAGCAGTTCTTC. Translation: CASSDSMAGGYNEQFF.

The chain recombines TRBV6-2 or TRBV6-3 with TRBJ2-7; perhaps TRBD2 as D (5 bases). Trimming took off 0 bases at V and 7 bases at J, with 25 bases between the two ends. Germline loops: CDR1 MNHEY, CDR2 SVGEGT. This CDR3 contains 18 residues. CDR3 sequence reads: CASSYSSRSGSGWREQYF. In DNA, the CDR3 is TGTGCCAGCAGTTACTCTTCGCGGTCGGGAAGCGGCTGGCGGGAGCAGTACTTC.

This rearrangement joins TRBV6-5 to TRBJ1-2; 8 nucleotides align to TRBD1. Trimming took 2 bases from V and 8 from J; bases not matched to a gene: 4. Germline V CDR1 and CDR2: MNHEY, SVGAGI. This CDR3 region has 13 residues. CDR3 in amino acids: CASSYDRGYGYTF. DNA of the CDR3: TGTGCCAGCAGTTACGACAGGGGATACGGCTACACCTTC.

The genes are TRBV25-1 and TRBJ2-3, with 8 bases lining up with TRBD1. Germline V CDR1 and CDR2: MGHDK, SYGVNS. The CDR3 sequence is 17 residues long. V lost 2 bases, J lost 2 bases, and 9 bases stayed unmatched. In DNA, the CDR3 is TGTGCCAGCAGTGAAAAGTCCAGGGGGCTGGACACAGATACGCAGTATTTT. Translation: CASSEKSRGLDTDTQYF.

This sequence joins TRBV6-6 and TRBJ1-1; 11 bases fit TRBD1. V lost 2 bases, J lost 11 bases, and 7 bases stayed unmatched. The germline V gene encodes CDR1 MNHNY and CDR2 SVGAGI (reference sequence). This CDR3 region has 14 residues. The CDR3 DNA sequence: TGTGCCAGCAGTTACGCGGACAGGGGGCCGGGGGCTTTCTTT. This codes for CASSYADRGPGAFF.

This clone was counted between two and nine times. The J gene is TRBJ2-1, the V gene TRBV7-2; 7 nucleotides line up with TRBD2. Germline values: CDR1 SGHTA, CDR2 FQGNSA. CDR3 length: 16 amino acids. V trimming: 2 bases; J trimming: 7 bases; junction bases outside the gene matches: 11. In DNA, the CDR3 is TGTGCCAGCAGCTTATCGGAGACTAGCATTGGAAATGAGCAGTTCTTC. Protein: CASSLSETSIGNEQFF.

This clone was picked up a small number of times. The gene calls are TRBV10-3 and TRBJ2-3; TRBD2 agrees at 8 bases. V lost 8 bases and J lost 5; bases outside the gene matches: 6. The CDR3 is made up of 13 amino acids. Germline V gene data show CDR1 as ENHRY and CDR2 as SYGVKD. CDR3 protein: CAIAGGGVDTQYF. Here the CDR3 DNA reads TGTGCCATCGCCGGGGGGGGAGTAGATACGCAGTATTTT.

The rearrangement joins TRBV3-1 (or the pseudogene TRBV3-2) to TRBJ1-1; D call uncertain. This CDR3 is built from 11 residues. CDR1 is LGHDT, CDR2 YNNKEL, per germline (reference sequence). V lost 4 bases, J lost 5 bases, and 5 bases lay in between. As DNA, the CDR3 is TGTGCCAGCAGCCCCAGTACTGAAGCTTTCTTT. Translation gives CASSPSTEAFF.

This chain uses TRBV6-5 with TRBJ1-4; TRBD1 might be the D (6 bases). Germline V lookup: CDR1 MNHEY, CDR2 SVGAGI. The CDR3 covers 15 residues. V lost 6 bases and J 11 bases, leaving 22 bases between the germline ends. CDR3 in DNA: TGTGCCAGCAGAGGCCTGACAGGAGCCGCTTATAAACTGTTTTTT. Its translation: CASRGLTGAAYKLFF.

This clone was seen just once. The V gene is TRBV7-8, the J gene TRBJ2-7; D might be TRBD2 (5 bases). The V end lost 3 bases, the J end lost 3 bases, and 15 bases lay between the germline ends. This CDR3 is built from 15 residues. CDR1 is SGHVS and CDR2 is FQNEAQ in the germline V gene. The CDR3 DNA is TGTGCCAGCAGCTTTCCCTCGGGCGAGGGCTACGAGCAGTACTTC. Protein sequence: CASSFPSGEGYEQYF.

V gene TRBV30 combines with J gene TRBJ1-2; D unresolved. CDR1 is GTSNPN and CDR2 is SVGIG in the germline V gene (reference sequence). The CDR3 is made up of 14 amino acids. The V end was cut by 2 bases, the J end by 4 bases, with 14 bases between. CDR3 sequence: CAWSRKEVVYGYTF. In nucleotides, the CDR3 is TGTGCCTGGAGTCGGAAGGAGGTGGTCTATGGCTACACCTTC. The full variable domain, in which reference TRBV30 and TRBJ1-2 provide the parts outside the CDR3, is SQTIHQWPATLVQPVGSPLSLECTVEGTSNPNLYWYRQAAGRGLQLLFYSVGIGQISSEVPQNLSASRPQDRQFILSSKKLLLSDSGFYLCAWSRKEVVYGYTFGSGTRLTVV.